Detailed here is one T cell receptor (beta chain). No antigen is known for it. Germline V gives CDR1 LNHDA, CDR2 SQIVND (reference sequence). The V end was cut by 3 bases, the J end by 2 bases, with 10 bases between. CDR3 size: 14 residues. TCR beta CDR3 was sequenced at survey depth on immunoSEQ. Only in-frame clones appear in the TCRdb table, and some are missing; sequencing was by immunoSEQ multiplex PCR. The table includes thousands of clones, about 70% detected once. The data belong to a study of CD8 T cell repertoires and HIV-1 epitope variants. The wider study: Twenty-five autologous and known Gag and Nef epitope variant peptides each stimulated T cells separately. 1M T cells were kept uncultured as a baseline. Findings and limits, study-wide: Under ten antigen-specific TCR beta clonotypes were found; five to seven seemed cross-reactive to variants.

The sequencing sample was made of cultured CD8+ T cells derived from PBMCs. The chain carries TRBV19 and TRBJ1-1, with a tentative D call TRBD1 (6 bases). The receptor was derived from a male donor with HIV. The CDR3 sequence: CASSMHRVNTEAFF. DNA for the CDR3: TGTGCCAGTAGTATGCACAGGGTAAACACTGAAGCTTTCTTT.